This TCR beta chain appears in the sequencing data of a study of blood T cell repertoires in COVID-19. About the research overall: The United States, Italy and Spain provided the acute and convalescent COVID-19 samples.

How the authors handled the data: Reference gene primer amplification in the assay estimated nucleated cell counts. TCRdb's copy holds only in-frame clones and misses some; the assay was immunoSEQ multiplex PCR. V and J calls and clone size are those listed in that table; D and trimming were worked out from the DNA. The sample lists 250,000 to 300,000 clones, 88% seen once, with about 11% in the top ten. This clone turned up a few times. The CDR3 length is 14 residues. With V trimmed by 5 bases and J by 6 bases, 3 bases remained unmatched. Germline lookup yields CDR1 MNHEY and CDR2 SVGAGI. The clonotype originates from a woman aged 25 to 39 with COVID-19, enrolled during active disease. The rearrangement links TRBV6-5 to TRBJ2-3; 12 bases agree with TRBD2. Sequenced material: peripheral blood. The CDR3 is CASSPGTSGDTQYF. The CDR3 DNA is TGTGCCAGCAGTCCCGGGACTAGCGGGGATACGCAGTATTTT.